The 13 T cell receptor beta chains below were found in one sample sequenced in a study of T cell clones after liver transplantation. The protocol was immunoSEQ multiplex PCR, while the TCRdb copy is restricted to in-frame clones and leaves out a portion. The sample shows over 70,000 clones, 80% of them seen only once. The input for sequencing was CD4+ T cells from blood, taken 12 months after liver transplant. Source of these receptors: a human patient who received a liver transplant. Some T cells may be transferred from the graft donor.

This chain links TRBV6-4 with TRBJ2-2; possibly TRBD1 for D (5 bases). Trimming removed 6 bases at V and 0 bases at J, with 8 bases between. The length of the CDR3 is 14 residues. CDR1 is MRHNA and CDR2 is SNTAGT in the germline V gene. The CDR3 nucleotides read TGTGCCAGCAGCCCGACAGCGAACACCGGGGAGCTGTTTTTT. It yields the protein CASSPTANTGELFF.

The chain carries TRBV5-1 and TRBJ1-1; D ambiguous. The CDR3 has 14 amino acids. CDR1 is SGHRS, CDR2 YFSETQ, per germline. The V end lost 0 bases, the J end lost 0 bases, and 6 bases lay between the germline ends. The CDR3 DNA follows: TGCGCCAGCAGCTTGGGATCCATGAACACTGAAGCTTTCTTT. This gives the protein CASSLGSMNTEAFF.

The chain carries TRBV4-1 and TRBJ1-5, with D possibly matching TRBD1 (5 bases). CDR3 length: 16 residues. V was shortened by 2 bases and J by 5 bases, with 16 bases between the two germline ends. Per the germline V gene, CDR1 is MGHRA and CDR2 is YSYEKL. In DNA, the CDR3 is TGCGCCAGCAGCCAACAAGGGGCAGGGATCGATCAGCCCCAGCATTTT. Encoded protein: CASSQQGAGIDQPQHF.

This clone was recorded a few times. DNA of the CDR3: TGCAGCGTGAGGACAGGGACGAACACCGGGGAGCTGTTTTTT. This sequence encodes CSVRTGTNTGELFF. The J gene is TRBJ2-2, the V gene TRBV29-1; 8 nucleotides align to TRBD1. V lost 6 bases and J lost 0; bases outside the gene matches: 3. The V gene's germline CDR1 is SQVTM and CDR2 ANQGSEA. CDR3 length: 14 amino acids.

The rearrangement links TRBV18 to TRBJ2-7; 8 bases map to TRBD1. Germline CDR1 and CDR2: KGHSH and LQKENI. After removal of 6 bases from V and 6 bases from J, the junction contained 10 bases not matched to a gene. The CDR3 loop spans 14 amino acids. CDR3 bases: TGTGCCAGCTCCTCGGACAGGGTGGGCCGCGAGCAGTACTTC. Translation: CASSSDRVGREQYF.

The rearrangement uses TRBV27 and TRBJ1-2; D ambiguous. With 5 bases removed from V and 4 bases from J, the gap between germline ends came to 14 bases. This CDR3 spans 14 amino acids. Germline assignment: CDR1 MNHEY and CDR2 SMNVEV (reference sequence). DNA for the CDR3: TGTGCCAGCAGTAGCAAGCGGGGTTCCTATGGCTACACCTTC. Translation gives CASSSKRGSYGYTF.

The rearrangement uses TRBV7-8 and TRBJ1-5, with D uncertain. Trimming cost V 5 bases and J 4 bases, with 6 bases left between them. The CDR3 contains 12 residues. CDR1 is SGHVS, CDR2 FQNEAQ, per germline. DNA for the CDR3: TGTGCCAGCAGCCGCGCTAATCAGCCCCAGCATTTT. This encodes CASSRANQPQHF. The complete variable domain, with remaining parts taken from reference TRBV7-8 and TRBJ1-5, reads GAGVSQSPRYKVAKRGQDVALRCDPISGHVSLFWYQQALGQGPEFLTYFQNEAQLDKSGLPSDRFFAERPEGSVSTLKIQRTQQEDSAVYLCASSRANQPQHFGDGTRLSIL.

This chain links TRBV5-1 with TRBJ1-2; D is undetermined. The V gene's germline CDR1 is SGHRS and CDR2 YFSETQ. CDR3 length equals 14 residues. V lost 4 bases to trimming and J lost 5 bases, with 15 bases between them. CDR3 DNA: TGCGCCAGCAGCCTACAACCAGGCGATTATGGCTACACCTTC. Amino acids: CASSLQPGDYGYTF.

This clone was seen a single time. CDR3 protein: CASTPSPAGIIYEQYF. DNA for the CDR3: TGTGCCAGCACCCCTAGCCCAGCGGGGATAATCTACGAGCAGTACTTC. The rearrangement joins TRBV7-2 to TRBJ2-7; 7 nucleotides agree with TRBD2. The CDR3 totals 16 residues. V dropped 7 bases and J dropped 3; count of bases not matched to a gene: 15. Germline-derived CDR1 and CDR2 are SGHTA and FQGNSA.

The CDR3 reads CASSSQLNYGYTF. The CDR3 DNA follows: TGTGCCAGCAGCTCACAGCTTAACTATGGCTACACCTTC. V is TRBV7-2 and J is TRBJ1-2; D gene ambiguous. V shed 4 bases and J shed 1 base, with 7 bases lying between them. The CDR3 runs to 13 residues. Germline V CDR1 and CDR2: SGHTA, FQGNSA.

The genes are TRBV18 and TRBJ2-7; D may be TRBD1 or TRBD2 (7 bases each). Per the germline V gene, CDR1 is KGHSH and CDR2 is LQKENI. CDR3 length: 16 amino acids. Between the trimmed V and J ends, which lost 6 bases and 7 bases, there was a span of 25 bases. As DNA, the CDR3 is TGTGCCAGCTCGCGGGGAGGGGACAGTGGCTCGAGAGAGCAGTACTTC. It codes for CASSRGGDSGSREQYF.

Only a few counts were recorded for this clone. The rearrangement links TRBV25-1 to TRBJ2-5; 13 bases fit TRBD2. V lost 7 bases, J lost 3 bases, and 5 bases stayed unmatched. CDR3 size: 15 residues. CDR1 is MGHDK, CDR2 SYGVNS, per germline. CDR3 loop: CASKKTSGRKETQYF. The CDR3 DNA follows: TGTGCCAGCAAAAAGACTAGCGGGAGGAAAGAGACCCAGTACTTC.

This clone was seen a single time. The V gene is TRBV6-1, the J gene TRBJ1-5; possibly TRBD1 for D (5 bases). V was clipped by 2 bases and J by 7 bases, with 9 bases between them. This CDR3 is 13 amino acids long. Germline CDR1 reads MNHNS; CDR2 reads SASEGT. As DNA, the CDR3 is TGTGCCAGCAGTGAAAGTGGGGGACAGCCCCAGCATTTT. Translating gives CASSESGGQPQHF.